This T cell receptor (beta chain) comes out of a study of regulatory T cells in long-lasting Graves disease. Broader study findings: Blood alone, not thyroid tissue, was studied. Fewer public clonotypes were shared by new patients (over 950) than by persistent patients (fewer than 3,000).

The time point: newly diagnosed GD, antithyroid drugs for less than 3 months. PBMCs provided the RNA from which the TCR library was made. CDR1 DFQATT and CDR2 SNEGSKA come from the germline V gene (reference sequence). The CDR3 consists of 14 residues. Trimming cost V 2 bases and J 0 bases, with 11 bases left between them. To make TCR beta libraries, researchers used iRepertoire HTBI primers and Arm-PCR of CDR3 regions. MiXCR, run by TCRdb on the multiplex PCR reads, gives a single entry per CDR3 protein. Among fewer than 500,000 distinct CDR3 sequences listed, around 15% were seen once. At least ten counts were recorded for this clonotype. Its antigen is not known. These data are also associated with another study on T cells in Graves' hyperthyroidism and ophthalmopathy. This second report adds: The primer set for the first-round RT-PCR of the TCR CDR3 was HTBI. Most expanded thyroid clonotypes above 0.001 also appeared in blood.

The chain has TRBV20-1 and TRBJ2-7; D perhaps matches TRBD1 (5 bases). The sequence came from a middle-aged man with Graves disease. This specimen was peripheral blood mononuclear cells (PBMCs), taken at new diagnosis, from a patient treated with antithyroid drugs. The CDR3 DNA reads TGCAGTGCTAGACGCAGGGTTGACTCCTACGAGCAGTACTTC. Translating it yields CSARRRVDSYEQYF.